This T cell receptor beta chain was sequenced during a study of blood T cell repertoires in COVID-19 (TCRdb year 2020). In terms of the full investigation: The collaborator samples originated in the United States, Italy and Spain and spanned the acute and convalescent phases of COVID-19. The material from the prospective study consisted of cDNA or gDNA derived from T cells, B-cell-depleted T cells, or PBMCs. The dataset comprised deeply sampled blood TCRbeta repertoires from subjects exposed to, actively infected with, or recovered from COVID-19. A freely available public database, intended as a resource for researchers studying the immune response to SARS-CoV-2, is where the repertoires were released. The samples were drawn from two sources: the first 160 participants of the ongoing ImmuneRACE study, and approximately 1,300 subjects contributed by 6 global collaborators. Nearly every sample came with metadata listing a de-identified subject ID, COVID-19 status, age in years and sex. HLA class I and class II types, where available, came from metadata supplied by the sample provider rather than from assay-based typing. General conclusions and limits of the study: Clinical and demographic metadata were provided uncurated, with the amount varying by source and participant.

The junction shows trimming of 6 bases on V and 0 bases on J, plus 13 bases between the germline ends. Via the germline V gene, CDR1 is MNHEY and CDR2 SVGAGI. The CDR3 starts with the cysteine, ends with the phenylalanine, and has 15 residues. Only CDR3 DNA remains: 45 bases, in frame from the first base. Participants in the prospective study were aged 18 to 89 years, lived in under 30 United States geographic areas, and enrolled through a virtual design. In the prospective study, cohorts were assigned on the basis of participant-reported clinical history obtained from a screening survey and a study questionnaire. Recovered participants in ImmuneRACE Cohort 3 were defined by two consecutive negative NP/OP PCR tests, clearance by a healthcare professional, or resolution of symptoms. In the prospective study, whole blood, serum and a nasopharyngeal or oropharyngeal swab were collected from each participant by mobile phlebotomists. Participants in the prospective study had the option to provide additional blood draws and questionnaires over an approximately 2-month period. Blood samples from the prospective study were shipped frozen or at room temperature prior to DNA extraction.

In regard to this clone: Its specific antigen is unknown. No clone much larger than this one lies a single base away; base qualities are absent.

The immunoSEQ Assay, a bias-controlled multiplex PCR, was used to amplify TCRbeta CDR3 regions from genomic DNA. The published analysis was carried out like this. The number of nucleated cells in each sample was estimated from the amplification of reference gene primers within the assay. To quantify the absolute abundance of each unique TCRbeta CDR3 rearrangement, sequence reads were collapsed and filtered. For each sample, productive Simpson clonality was calculated by taking the square root of Simpson's diversity index across productive rearrangements. Not all clones reach the TCRdb copy of this immuneACCESS table, which keeps in-frame sequences only. Checked studies attribute under half of the gap to unresolved V genes and leave the rest unexplained. Clone size and V and J calls were adopted from that table, with D and trimming inferred from the DNA. Present in this sample are roughly 250,000 clones, approximately 83% of which were seen just once. The biggest ten clones account for approximately 2% of the sample.

This TCR came from a woman aged 45-65 years who had recovered from COVID-19. The sequenced sample was PBMCs or T cells enriched from blood (not recorded which). The rearranged segments are TRBV6-5 and TRBJ2-3, with the identity of the D gene unclear. The nucleotide sequence reads TGTGCCAGCAGGGTATTTTACTCTAGCACAGATACGCAGTATTTT. Translation gives CASRVFYSSTDTQYF.